These 18 T cell receptor beta chains were sequenced from one sample in a study of cytomegalovirus exposure and HLA in healthy donors. PCR primers comprised 60 Vbeta and 13 Jbeta primers. The protocol was immunoSEQ multiplex PCR, while the TCRdb copy is restricted to in-frame clones and leaves out a portion. The sample holds about 130,000 clones; 75% to 90% are singletons and the top ten take 8.9%. The sequenced sample consisted of PBMCs. These TCRs come from a man younger than 40 in good health and CMV-seropositive.

CDR3 sequence reads: CASSFFGTGALSLGNTIYF. CDR3 nucleotide sequence: TGTGCCAGCAGCTTCTTCGGGACAGGGGCCCTCTCGTTAGGAAACACCATATATTTT. This chain links TRBV7-2 with TRBJ1-3, with 10 bases matching TRBD1. The CDR3 loop spans 19 amino acids. The V gene end was trimmed by 3 bases and the J gene end by 4 bases; junction bases not matched to a gene: 15. Germline lookup yields CDR1 SGHTA and CDR2 FQGNSA.

This clone has a single count. The chain links TRBV6-5 to TRBJ2-1, with 7 bases that match TRBD2. Germline CDR1 reads MNHEY; CDR2 reads SVGAGI. V shed 2 bases, J shed 9 bases, and the junction held 4 bases outside the gene matches. The CDR3 contains 13 residues. The chain's CDR3 is CASSYGGDTEQFF. The CDR3 DNA follows: TGTGCCAGCAGTTACGGGGGGGATACTGAGCAGTTCTTC.

This clone was detected a few times. The chain employs TRBV2 and TRBJ2-3; 7 nucleotides align to TRBD2. Germline CDR1 SNHLY, CDR2 FYNNEI. V lost 11 bases and J lost 4; bases outside the gene matches: 12. This CDR3 has 14 residues. CDR3 bases: TGTGCCTCCCTTTCAATGACTAGCTCAGATACGCAGTATTTT. It encodes CASLSMTSSDTQYF.

As concerns this clone: The junction departs from the called germline gene at one end, perhaps through a read error. The chain couples TRBV9 to TRBJ2-4; the match to TRBD2 covers 13 bases. Germline CDR1 is SGDLS and CDR2 is YYNGEE. This CDR3 is 18 amino acids long. In nucleotides, the CDR3 is TGTGCCAGCAGCCCCTCCGGGACTAGCGGGAATCCCAAAAACAGTCAGTACTTC. Encoded protein: CASSPSGTSGNPKNSQYF.

This clone was seen more than once but under ten times. The chain recombines TRBV7-2 with TRBJ2-7, with TRBD1 matching over 11 bases. Germline values: CDR1 SGHTA, CDR2 FQGNSA. V lost 5 bases and J lost 2; bases outside the gene matches: 5. CDR3 length equals 15 residues. The CDR3 region has the DNA TGTGCCAGCAGCCAGGACAGGGGGCCTCCCTACGAGCAGTACTTC. Translated, it gives CASSQDRGPPYEQYF. Based on the CDR3 plus reference TRBV7-2 and TRBJ2-7, the full variable domain is GAGVSQSPSNKVTEKGKDVELRCDPISGHTALYWYRQSLGQGLEFLIYFQGNSAPDKSGLPSDRFSAERTGGSVSTLTIQRTQQEDSAVYLCASSQDRGPPYEQYFGPGTRLTVT.

The chain combines TRBV7-9 with TRBJ1-2; possible D gene TRBD1, 5 bases. The CDR3 length is 16 residues. Looked up from germline, CDR1 is SEHNR and CDR2 is FQNEAQ (reference sequence). V was trimmed by 0 bases and J by 6 bases, leaving 17 bases between them. The CDR3 region is CASSLARPGRDDGYTF. As DNA, the CDR3 is TGTGCCAGCAGCTTAGCCAGACCGGGGAGGGACGATGGCTACACCTTC.

The chain links TRBV6-5 to TRBJ1-4; D may be TRBD1 (5 bases). V shed 5 bases and J shed 7 bases, with 11 bases lying between them. Germline CDR1 is MNHEY and CDR2 is SVGAGI. The CDR3 consists of 13 residues. In DNA form, the CDR3 reads TGTGCCAGCAGTGACGCGGGGGTTGAAAAACTGTTTTTT. This sequence encodes CASSDAGVEKLFF.

The rearrangement joins TRBV5-6 to TRBJ1-1; possible D gene TRBD1, 5 bases. The V gene's germline CDR1 is SGHDT and CDR2 YYEEEE. The CDR3 is 15 amino acids. Trimming shortened V by 0 bases and J by 1 base, and 10 bases separated the two germline ends. In nucleotides, the CDR3 is TGTGCCAGCAGCTTGGCCTCACAGGCGAACACTGAAGCTTTCTTT. Translation: CASSLASQANTEAFF.

V is TRBV5-6 and J is TRBJ2-7; no clear D. Germline CDR1 and CDR2: SGHDT and YYEEEE. V lost 4 bases, J lost 4 bases, and 3 bases lay in between. The CDR3 is 10 amino acids. This chain's CDR3 is CASSPYEQYF. The CDR3 DNA is TGTGCCAGCAGCCCGTACGAGCAGTACTTC.

The chain couples TRBV4-1 to TRBJ2-5, with 7 bases fitting TRBD1. The germline gives CDR1 MGHRA, CDR2 YSYEKL. Germline trimming cut 2 bases from V and 1 base from J; bases unmatched to any gene: 1. The CDR3 length is 14 residues. CDR3 nucleotide sequence: TGCGCCAGCAGCCAAAGGGACAGCCAAGAGACCCAGTACTTC. Its translation: CASSQRDSQETQYF.

The DNA of the CDR3 is TGCAGTTATTTCACAGATACGCAGTATTTT. The encoded protein is CSYFTDTQYF. This chain links TRBV20-1 with TRBJ2-3; D is undetermined. Trimming shortened V by 8 bases and J by 2 bases, and 5 bases separated the two germline ends. Looked up from germline, CDR1 is DFQATT and CDR2 is SNEGSKA (reference sequence). The CDR3 covers 10 residues.

The chain is built from TRBV30 and TRBJ1-5, with 7 bases matching TRBD1. V shed 2 bases and J 7 bases; nucleotides not matched to a gene: 5. From germline, CDR1 is GTSNPN and CDR2 SVGIG (reference sequence). The CDR3 covers 13 residues. CDR3 DNA sequence: TGTGCCTGGAGTAACAGGGGAATCCAGCCCCAGCATTTT. Protein sequence: CAWSNRGIQPQHF.

The CDR3 DNA follows: TGCAGCGTTGAAGGATTCAGGGGCACAGATACGCAGTATTTT. This encodes CSVEGFRGTDTQYF. V gene TRBV29-1 combines with J gene TRBJ2-3; a possible D gene is TRBD1 (5 bases). Germline values: CDR1 SQVTM, CDR2 ANQGSEA. V dropped 1 base and J dropped 1 base, with 9 bases sitting between them. This CDR3 is 14 amino acids long.

The chain joins TRBV15 to TRBJ2-7; tentatively, D is TRBD1 (6 bases). Trimming removed 3 bases from V and 3 bases from J, with 12 bases in between. Germline CDR1 LNHNV, CDR2 YYDKDF (reference sequence). This CDR3 spans 14 amino acids. As DNA, the CDR3 is TGTGCCACCAGCAGTGTTGAGACAGGCTACGAGCAGTACTTC. Translating gives CATSSVETGYEQYF.

The rearrangement uses TRBV27 and TRBJ2-5, with TRBD2 matching over 14 bases. The CDR3 has 20 residues. CDR1 is MNHEY and CDR2 is SMNVEV in the germline V gene (reference sequence). After removal of 4 bases from V and 2 bases from J, the junction contained 15 bases not matched to a gene. The CDR3 bases are TGTGCCAGCAGTTCACGGGTTTATCAGACTAGCGGGGGGGATCAAGAGACCCAGTACTTC. It is translated as CASSSRVYQTSGGDQETQYF.

This rearrangement joins TRBV15 to TRBJ2-2, with D perhaps matching TRBD1 (6 bases). This CDR3 is built from 17 residues. Trimming shortened V by 0 bases and J by 1 base, and 12 bases separated the two germline ends. Germline assignment: CDR1 LNHNV and CDR2 YYDKDF (reference sequence). In nucleotides, the CDR3 is TGTGCCACCAGCAGAGATCTTTTGGGACAGAACACCGGGGAGCTGTTTTTT. Protein sequence: CATSRDLLGQNTGELFF.

V usage is TRBV27 and J usage is TRBJ1-1; 8 bases are shared with TRBD1. The CDR3 extends over 15 amino acids. Germline assignment: CDR1 MNHEY and CDR2 SMNVEV (reference sequence). V lost 2 bases and J lost 4; bases outside the gene matches: 6. This chain's CDR3 is CASSLGRTGSTEAFF. The DNA for the CDR3 is TGTGCCAGCAGTTTAGGGAGGACAGGGAGCACTGAAGCTTTCTTT.

V is TRBV6-5 and J is TRBJ2-7; TRBD1 aligns across 7 bases. Germline lookup yields CDR1 MNHEY and CDR2 SVGAGI. V shed 4 bases and J 2 bases; nucleotides not matched to a gene: 5. CDR3 length equals 14 residues. The CDR3 is CASSLRDRPYEQYF. Written as DNA, the CDR3 is TGTGCCAGCAGTTTAAGGGACAGACCCTACGAGCAGTACTTC.